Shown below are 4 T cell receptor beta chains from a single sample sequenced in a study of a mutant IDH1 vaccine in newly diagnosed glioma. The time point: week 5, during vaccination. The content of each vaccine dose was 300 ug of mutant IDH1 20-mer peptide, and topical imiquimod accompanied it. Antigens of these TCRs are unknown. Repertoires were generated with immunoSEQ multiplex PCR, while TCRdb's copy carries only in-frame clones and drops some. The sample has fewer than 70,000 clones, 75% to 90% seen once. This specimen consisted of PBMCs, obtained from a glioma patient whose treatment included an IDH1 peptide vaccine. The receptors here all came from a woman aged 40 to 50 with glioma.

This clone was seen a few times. The CDR3 coding sequence is TGTGCCAGCAGCTTACAGGGAAACACTGAAGCTTTCTTT. Its translation is CASSLQGNTEAFF. The chain carries TRBV6-5 and TRBJ1-1; tentatively, D is TRBD1 (6 bases). The CDR3 is 13 amino acids. V was cut by 6 bases and J by 2 bases, with 10 bases left in between. CDR1 and CDR2 (germline): MNHEY, SVGAGI.

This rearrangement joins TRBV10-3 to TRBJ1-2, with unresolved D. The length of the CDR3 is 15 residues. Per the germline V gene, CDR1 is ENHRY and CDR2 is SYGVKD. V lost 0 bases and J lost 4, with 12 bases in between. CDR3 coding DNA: TGTGCCATCAGTGAGTCAACGGACTTTAGCTATGGCTACACCTTC. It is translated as CAISESTDFSYGYTF.

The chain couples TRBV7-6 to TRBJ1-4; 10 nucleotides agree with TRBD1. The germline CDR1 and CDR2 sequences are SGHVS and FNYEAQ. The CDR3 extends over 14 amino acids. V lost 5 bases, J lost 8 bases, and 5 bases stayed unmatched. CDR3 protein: CASSLGQGVEKLFF. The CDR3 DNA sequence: TGTGCCAGCAGCCTCGGACAGGGGGTGGAAAAACTGTTTTTT.

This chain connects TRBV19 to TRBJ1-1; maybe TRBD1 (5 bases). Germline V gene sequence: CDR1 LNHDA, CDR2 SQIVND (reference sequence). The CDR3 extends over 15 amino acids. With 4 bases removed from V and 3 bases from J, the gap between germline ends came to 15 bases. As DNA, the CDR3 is TGTGCCAGTAGTAACAATTGGGGGTCGGACACTGAAGCTTTCTTT. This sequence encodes CASSNNWGSDTEAFF.